This T cell receptor beta chain was identified during a study of T cell responses to AZD1222 COVID-19 vaccine. General study points: Every sample of the repertoires postdated the peak T cell response.

Generated by immunoSEQ multiplex PCR, the TCRdb table keeps only in-frame clones and is missing some. The sample contains 100,000 or so clones, 70% to 90% of which appear only once. Notes on this clone: No antigen is known for it.

The V end was cut by 4 bases, the J end by 2 bases, with 15 bases between. From germline, CDR1 is LNHDA and CDR2 SQIVND (reference sequence). CDR3 length: 15 residues. The origin of this receptor is an adult who received the AZD1222 COVID-19 vaccine. The sequences come from peripheral blood, collected 28 days after the second AZD1222 dose. The chain recombines TRBV19 with TRBJ2-7; the D gene is possibly TRBD1 (6 bases). CDR3 region: CASSTSGTPTYEQYF. The CDR3 nucleotides read TGTGCCAGTAGTACCTCGGGGACACCGACCTACGAGCAGTACTTC. The full variable domain, with the rest looked up from reference TRBV19 and TRBJ2-7, is DGGITQSPKYLFRKEGQNVTLSCEQNLNHDAMYWYRQDPGQGLRLIYYSQIVNDFQKGDIAEGYSVSREKKESFPLTVTSAQKNPTAFYLCASSTSGTPTYEQYFGPGTRLTVT.